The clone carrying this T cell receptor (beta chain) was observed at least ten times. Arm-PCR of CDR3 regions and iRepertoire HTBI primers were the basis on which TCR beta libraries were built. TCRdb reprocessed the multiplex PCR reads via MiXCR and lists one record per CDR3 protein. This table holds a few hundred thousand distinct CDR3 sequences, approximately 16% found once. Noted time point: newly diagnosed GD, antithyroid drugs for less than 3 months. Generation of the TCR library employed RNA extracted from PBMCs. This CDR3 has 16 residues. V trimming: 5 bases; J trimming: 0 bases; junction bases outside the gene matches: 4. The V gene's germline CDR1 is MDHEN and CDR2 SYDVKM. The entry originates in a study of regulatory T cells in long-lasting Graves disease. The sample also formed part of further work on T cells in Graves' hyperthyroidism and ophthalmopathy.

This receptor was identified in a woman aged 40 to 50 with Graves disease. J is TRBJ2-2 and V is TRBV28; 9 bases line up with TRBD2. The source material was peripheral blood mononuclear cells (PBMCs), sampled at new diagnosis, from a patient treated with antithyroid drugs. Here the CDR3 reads CASSPIAGANTGELFF. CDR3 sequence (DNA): TGTGCCAGCAGTCCTATAGCGGGAGCGAACACCGGGGAGCTGTTTTTT.